These 30 T cell receptor beta chains share one sample of origin, sequenced in a study of Graves' ophthalmopathy and Graves' hyperthyroidism. RNA served as the template for amplifying TCR beta CDR3 regions. Following a first-round RT-PCR that used HTBI primers, a second-round multiplex PCR was carried out. TCRdb redid the calling of the multiplex PCR reads with MiXCR, one entry per CDR3 protein. The table has hundreds of thousands of distinct CDR3 sequences, 20% to 25% seen once; the top ten hold roughly 3.2%. Sequencing used peripheral blood. The receptor source for this set is a woman under 30 with stable Graves' hyperthyroidism.

This clonotype was observed a handful of times. This chain links TRBV18 with TRBJ1-1, with TRBD1 as a possible D gene (6 bases). Trimming took off 1 base at V and 4 bases at J, with 7 bases between the two ends. The germline gives CDR1 KGHSH, CDR2 LQKENI. This CDR3 is built from 13 residues. The CDR3 bases are TGTGCCAGCTCACCACTGACAGGCACTGAAGCTTTCTTT. Its translation is CASSPLTGTEAFF.

The chain combines TRBV2 with TRBJ1-6, with 7 bases fitting TRBD1. With 4 bases clipped from V and 0 bases from J, the junction kept 0 bases outside the gene matches. CDR1 SNHLY and CDR2 FYNNEI come from the germline V gene. There are 15 residues in the CDR3. The DNA for the CDR3 is TGTGCCAGCAGTGGGGACAGCTCCTATAATTCACCCCTCCACTTT. Translated, it gives CASSGDSSYNSPLHF.

The gene calls are TRBV6-1 and TRBJ1-1; D is uncertain. The germline V gene encodes CDR1 MNHNS and CDR2 SASEGT. The CDR3 has 11 amino acids. Here the CDR3 DNA reads TGTGCGACGGAAGGGCTTGGTGAAGCTTTCTTT. It codes for CATEGLGEAFF.

This clonotype was seen many times. The rearrangement links TRBV7-9 to TRBJ1-1; D not resolved. From germline, CDR1 is SEHNR and CDR2 FQNEAQ (reference sequence). V dropped 1 base and J dropped 0 bases, with 6 bases sitting between them. This CDR3 has 14 amino acids. CDR3: CASSLGPMNTEAFF. The CDR3 nucleotides read TGTGCCAGCAGCTTAGGGCCCATGAACACTGAAGCTTTCTTT.

The J gene is TRBJ1-2, the V gene TRBV6-1; D unresolved. V gave up 6 bases and J gave up 5 bases, with 13 bases separating them. The CDR3 is 13 residues long. Germline values: CDR1 MNHNS, CDR2 SASEGT. The CDR3 spells CASRRSKNYGYTF. The CDR3 coding sequence is TGTGCCAGCAGGAGATCCAAGAATTATGGCTACACCTTC.

This clonotype has at least ten counts. Mismatch with germline at one junction end may stem from a read error. The chain combines TRBV5-6 with TRBJ2-5; D possibly corresponds to TRBD2 (5 bases). Germline assignment: CDR1 SGHDT and CDR2 YYEEEE. The CDR3 covers 13 residues. CDR3 sequence: CASSQSRWETQCF. As DNA, the CDR3 is TGTGCCAGCAGCCAAAGTCGATGGGAGACCCAGTGCTTC.

This clonotype has at least ten counts. The genes are TRBV15 and TRBJ1-3; D is possibly TRBD1 (5 bases). Trimming cost V 4 bases and J 4 bases, with 14 bases left between them. Germline V lookup: CDR1 LNHNV, CDR2 YYDKDF (reference sequence). The CDR3 has 15 residues. The CDR3 protein is CATSNGRARGNTIYF. In DNA, the CDR3 is TGTGCCACCAGCAACGGCAGGGCTAGAGGAAACACCATATATTTT.

The rearrangement links TRBV12-3 or TRBV12-4 to TRBJ1-5; a weak D match, TRBD1 (5 bases). The CDR3 extends over 13 amino acids. V shed 5 bases and J shed 4 bases, with 9 bases lying between them. CDR3 amino acids: CASSRQKNQPQHF. The CDR3 nucleotides are TGTGCCAGCAGTCGACAGAAAAATCAGCCCCAGCATTTT.

This clonotype was counted ten times or more. V is TRBV11-2 and J is TRBJ1-2; TRBD1 matches 9 bases. The junction had 8 bases not matched to a gene; V was cut back by 0 bases and J by 6 bases. The germline V gene has CDR1 SGHAT and CDR2 FQNNGV. This CDR3 is 16 amino acids long. The CDR3 here is CASSLDRSQGADGYTF. In DNA form, the CDR3 reads TGTGCCAGCAGCTTAGATCGATCACAGGGGGCGGATGGCTACACCTTC. Using reference TRBV11-2 and TRBJ1-2 for the parts outside the CDR3, the full variable domain is EAGVAQSPRYKIIEKRQSVAFWCNPISGHATLYWYQQILGQGPKLLIQFQNNGVVDDSQLPKDRFSAERLKGVDSTLKIQPAKLEDSAVYLCASSLDRSQGADGYTFGSGTRLTVV.

The CDR3 DNA follows: TGTGCCAGCACACGACAGGAACAAGAGACCCAGTACTTC. The encoded protein is CASTRQEQETQYF. V usage is TRBV5-5 and J usage is TRBJ2-5; possibly TRBD1 for D (6 bases). Germline values: CDR1 SGHKS, CDR2 YYEKEE (reference sequence). The CDR3 runs to 13 residues. The V end was cut by 6 bases, the J end by 2 bases, with 11 bases between.

This clonotype was found many times. The rearrangement joins TRBV29-1 to TRBJ1-1, with D hard to call. Deletions cut 4 bases from V and 1 base from J, with 10 bases between. Looked up from germline, CDR1 is SQVTM and CDR2 is ANQGSEA. CDR3 length equals 13 residues. CDR3 in amino acids: CSVAGRTNTEAFF. CDR3 nucleotides: TGCAGCGTTGCGGGCAGGACGAACACTGAAGCTTTCTTT.

The genes are TRBV7-3 and TRBJ2-1, with 13 bases identical to TRBD2. The CDR3 totals 17 residues. CDR1 SGHTA and CDR2 FQGTGA come from the germline V gene. Trimming removed 5 bases from V and 7 bases from J; junction bases left unmatched: 11. Written as DNA, the CDR3 is TGTGCCAGCAGCCAATCGGTGGGGACTAGCGGGATAAATGAGCAGTTCTTC. It is translated as CASSQSVGTSGINEQFF.

The rearrangement joins TRBV30 to TRBJ2-1, with a weak D call TRBD2 (5 bases). Germline V gene lookup returns CDR1 GTSNPN and CDR2 SVGIG (reference sequence). The CDR3 has 14 amino acids. Trimming cost V 3 bases and J 5 bases, with 14 bases left between them. For the CDR3, the DNA is TGTGCCTGGAGGGGTGGGAGTCCCCACAATGAGCAGTTCTTC. It yields the protein CAWRGGSPHNEQFF.

The V call is TRBV15, the J call TRBJ1-1; the D gene is possibly TRBD1 (5 bases). This CDR3 comprises 15 residues. V shed 6 bases and J shed 2 bases, with 16 bases lying between them. Germline values: CDR1 LNHNV, CDR2 YYDKDF (reference sequence). In DNA, the CDR3 is TGTGCCACCAGGGGAAACCTGGGGCTCAACACTGAAGCTTTCTTT. Its translation: CATRGNLGLNTEAFF. Full variable domain (outside the CDR3, taken from reference TRBV15 and TRBJ1-1): DAMVIQNPRYQVTQFGKPVTLSCSQTLNHNVMYWYQQKSSQAPKLLFHYYDKDFNNEADTPDNFQSRRPNTSFCFLDIRSPGLGDTAMYLCATRGNLGLNTEAFFGQGTRLTVV.

This clonotype was recorded many times. This rearrangement joins TRBV7-2 to TRBJ2-7, with TRBD2 identical over 7 bases. The CDR3 runs 15 residues. Germline V gene data show CDR1 as SGHTA and CDR2 as FQGNSA. J lost 7 bases, V lost 5 bases, and 14 bases had no gene match. The CDR3 coding sequence is TGTGCCAGCAGCCGTAGGGCGGGAGATTTTAATGAGCAGTACTTC. Translating gives CASSRRAGDFNEQYF.

The table lists this clonotype with many counts. This chain uses TRBV7-2 with TRBJ1-1; D unclear. V lost 4 bases to trimming and J lost 6 bases, with 9 bases between them. CDR3 length equals 12 residues. Germline CDR1 and CDR2: SGHTA and FQGNSA. The CDR3 loop is CASSSYGAEAFF. The CDR3 coding sequence is TGTGCCAGCAGCTCCTACGGTGCTGAAGCTTTCTTT.

The chain employs TRBV28 and TRBJ2-5; TRBD2 might be the D (5 bases). The V end was cut by 3 bases, the J end by 4 bases, with 12 bases between. The CDR3 spans 14 residues. Germline V gene lookup returns CDR1 MDHEN and CDR2 SYDVKM. CDR3 residues: CASSFEGLGETQYF. The CDR3 DNA sequence: TGTGCCAGCAGTTTCGAGGGTTTGGGAGAGACCCAGTACTTC.

This clonotype has a count of ten or more. This chain links TRBV7-9 with TRBJ2-7, with 11 positions matching TRBD1. Germline V gene sequence: CDR1 SEHNR, CDR2 FQNEAQ (reference sequence). The length of the CDR3 is 15 residues. J was trimmed by 7 bases and V by 5 bases; bases with no gene match: 10. The CDR3 region is CASSNSGTGGTEQYF. Here the CDR3 DNA reads TGTGCCAGCAGCAACTCCGGGACAGGGGGGACGGAGCAGTACTTC.

This clonotype was detected ten times or more. The J gene is TRBJ2-7, the V gene TRBV6-1, with D possibly TRBD2 on 6 matching bases. This CDR3 has 15 amino acids. The V gene's germline CDR1 is MNHNS and CDR2 SASEGT. V was cut by 1 base and J by 0 bases, with 10 bases left in between. CDR3 DNA: TGTGCCAGCAGTGAAGTGTGGAGGGACTCCTACGAGCAGTACTTC. Protein product: CASSEVWRDSYEQYF.

The chain recombines TRBV12-3 or TRBV12-4 with TRBJ1-1, with TRBD1 matching 7 bases. Trimming at V came to 5 bases and at J to 4 bases, leaving 7 bases not matched to a gene. CDR3 length: 14 residues. Here the CDR3 DNA reads TGTGCCAGCAGTCCCGGACAGGCGGGCACTGAAGCTTTCTTT. The encoded protein is CASSPGQAGTEAFF.

This clonotype has at least ten counts. V and J are TRBV14 and TRBJ2-7; perhaps D is TRBD1 or TRBD2 (5 bases each). This CDR3 comprises 18 residues. The germline gives CDR1 SGHDN, CDR2 FVKESK. V lost 0 bases, J lost 1 base, and 19 bases lay in between. CDR3 sequence (DNA): TGTGCCAGCAGCCAAGAAAGGGGCGGGCAGGGTCCGTCCTACGAGCAGTACTTC. Translated: CASSQERGGQGPSYEQYF.

This clonotype was detected many times. The chain has TRBV7-3 and TRBJ1-6; no firm D call. The CDR3 runs to 13 residues. Trimming stripped 0 bases from V and 8 bases from J, with 5 bases between. Germline lookup yields CDR1 SGHTA and CDR2 FQGTGA. The DNA of the CDR3 is TGTGCCAGCAGCTTAACGGCAGATTCACCCCTCCACTTT. This sequence encodes CASSLTADSPLHF.

The chain employs TRBV30 and TRBJ1-5; the match to TRBD1 covers 7 bases. The germline V gene encodes CDR1 GTSNPN and CDR2 SVGIG (reference sequence). V shed 4 bases and J 4 bases; nucleotides not matched to a gene: 10. The CDR3 is made up of 15 amino acids. CDR3 sequence (DNA): TGTGCCTGGAAGAAAACAGGGGACGCTAATCAGCCCCAGCATTTT. This gives the protein CAWKKTGDANQPQHF. The full variable domain, rest sourced from reference TRBV30 and TRBJ1-5, is SQTIHQWPATLVQPVGSPLSLECTVEGTSNPNLYWYRQAAGRGLQLLFYSVGIGQISSEVPQNLSASRPQDRQFILSSKKLLLSDSGFYLCAWKKTGDANQPQHFGDGTRLSIL.

This clonotype was recorded at least ten times. The V call is TRBV7-8, the J call TRBJ2-5; D uncertain. The germline CDR1 and CDR2 sequences are SGHVS and FQNEAQ. V gave up 0 bases and J gave up 4 bases, with 6 bases separating them. The CDR3 runs to 13 residues. CDR3 nucleotide sequence: TGTGCCAGCAGCTTAGCTTATTTAGAGACCCAGTACTTC. It is translated as CASSLAYLETQYF.

A remark on this clonotype: Mismatch with germline at one junction end may stem from a read error. This chain uses TRBV7-9 with TRBJ2-4; 7 bases are a match to TRBD1. Per the germline V gene, CDR1 is SEHNR and CDR2 is FQNEAQ (reference sequence). The CDR3 covers 16 residues. CDR3 residues: CASSLTGVLAKNIKYF. CDR3 DNA: TGTGCCAGCAGCCTCACAGGGGTCCTAGCCAAAAACATTAAGTACTTC.

This clonotype was found many times. The junction differs from germline at one of its ends, possibly a read error. The chain links TRBV6-1 to TRBJ2-5; D not certain. CDR1 and CDR2 from the germline V gene are MNHNS and SASEGT. CDR3 length: 13 residues. This chain's CDR3 is CASIEEIQETQYF. In nucleotides, the CDR3 is TGTGCCAGCATTGAAGAGATCCAAGAGACCCAGTACTTC.

In this sample, this clonotype turned up a few times. Germline is not matched at one junction end, which may reflect a read error. The gene calls are TRBV18 and TRBJ2-5; D ambiguous. Germline values: CDR1 KGHSH, CDR2 LQKENI. CDR3 size: 13 residues. The CDR3 spells CASSPSTSGPQHF. CDR3 DNA: TGTGCCAGCTCACCGTCAACCTCAGGCCCTCAGCACTTC.

This clonotype was seen ten or more times. The CDR3 DNA follows: TGTGCCAGCTGCTCTAGAGGGACAGCACATTACGAGCAGTACTTC. This gives the protein CASCSRGTAHYEQYF. V and J are TRBV28 and TRBJ2-7, with TRBD1 matching over 7 bases. CDR1 is MDHEN, CDR2 SYDVKM, per germline. Trimming at V came to 8 bases and at J to 4 bases, leaving 14 bases not matched to a gene. This CDR3 has 15 residues.

J is TRBJ1-1 and V is TRBV6-5; D might be TRBD1 (6 bases). The germline V gene has CDR1 MNHEY and CDR2 SVGAGI. The CDR3 loop spans 15 amino acids. Trimming stripped 1 base from V and 1 base from J, with 10 bases between. CDR3 coding DNA: TGTGCCAGCAGTTACTTGGGCAGGGGGAACACTGAAGCTTTCTTT. Its protein is CASSYLGRGNTEAFF.

This clonotype was detected ten times or more. V is TRBV20-1 and J is TRBJ2-4; D is possibly TRBD1 or TRBD2 (7 bases each). CDR1 and CDR2 from the germline V gene are DFQATT and SNEGSKA (reference sequence). The ends were cut back, 3 bases at V and 1 base at J, with 13 bases in the middle. This CDR3 comprises 15 residues. The CDR3 DNA follows: TGCAGTGCTAGGGCCAGGGGGGGGGCCAAAAACATTCAGTACTTC. Translation: CSARARGGAKNIQYF.